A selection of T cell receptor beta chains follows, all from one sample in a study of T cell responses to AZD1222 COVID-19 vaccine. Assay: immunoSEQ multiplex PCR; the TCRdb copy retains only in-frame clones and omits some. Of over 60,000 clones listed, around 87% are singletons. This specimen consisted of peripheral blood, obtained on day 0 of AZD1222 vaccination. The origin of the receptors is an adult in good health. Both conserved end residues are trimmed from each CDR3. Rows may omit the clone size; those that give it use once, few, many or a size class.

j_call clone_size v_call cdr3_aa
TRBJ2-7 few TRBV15 ATSREASGYEQY
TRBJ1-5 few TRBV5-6 ASSLEDRDSQPQH
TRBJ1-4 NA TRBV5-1 ASRRVTDDLEKLF
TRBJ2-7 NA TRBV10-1 ASSPRGQSSYEQY
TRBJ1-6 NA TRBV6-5 ASRDRAGWNSPLH
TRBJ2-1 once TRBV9 ASSLGGTNEQF
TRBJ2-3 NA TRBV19 ASRERGDTDTQY
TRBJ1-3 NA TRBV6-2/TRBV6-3 ASSRQGSRGNTIY
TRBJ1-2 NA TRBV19 ATRTKSNYGYT
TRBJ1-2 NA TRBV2 ASSEIGGRGYT
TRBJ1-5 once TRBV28 ASSPGQGFNQPQH
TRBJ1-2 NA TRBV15 ATSRAMIRDYGYT
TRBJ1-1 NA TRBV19 ASSMNGQGGEAF
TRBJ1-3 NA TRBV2 ASSELVSSGNTIY
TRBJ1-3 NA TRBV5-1 ASSLDRPSGNTIY
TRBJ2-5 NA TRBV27 ASSRGPTTSGGVGTQY
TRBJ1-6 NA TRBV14 ASSLSGTLHSPLH
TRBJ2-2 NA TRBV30 AWGAGANTGELF
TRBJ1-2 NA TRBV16 ASSLLLGEYGYT
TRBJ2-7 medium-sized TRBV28 ATKPGVSSYEQY
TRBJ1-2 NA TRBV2 ASSVVGSGYT
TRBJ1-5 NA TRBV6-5 ASSYTGGQPQH